Below, one TCR beta chain is given with its context. What it binds is unknown. The data are from a study of T cell responses to AZD1222 COVID-19 vaccine. Study details: Combined were second doses at about 4 or about 12 weeks.

TCRdb's table, derived via immunoSEQ multiplex PCR, lists solely in-frame clones and lacks some. The sample has 150,000 to 200,000 clones, around 90% seen once. The V gene lost 6 bases and the J gene lost 6 bases, with 18 bases spanning the gap. Looked up from germline, CDR1 is SGHAT and CDR2 is FQNNGV. The CDR3 has 14 amino acids. Study-wide points: Baseline seropositivity characterized only 5 to 7 AZD1222 recipients. Nearly half of unique spike-specific TCRs reportedly avoided B.1.351 and B.1.1.7 mutated regions. The study sampled repertoires only after the peak T cell response.

The receptor comes from an adult in good health. This sample comprised peripheral blood, obtained on day 0 of AZD1222 vaccination. This chain uses TRBV11-2 with TRBJ2-7, with D possibly being TRBD1 (6 bases). The CDR3 nucleotides are TGTGCCAGCAGGCTTCAGGGGAGTACGCTCGAGCAGTACTTC. Translation gives CASRLQGSTLEQYF.